This T cell receptor (beta chain) was identified in a study of spatial heterogeneity in lung cancer (dated by TCRdb to about 2019). At the level of the whole study: Beta-chain transcripts were consistently detected in greater numbers than alpha-chain transcripts, which likely reflects a higher abundance of beta-chain transcripts. TCR alpha and beta repertoires were quantitatively compared across multiple tumor regions, matched nontumor lung and blood in non-small cell lung cancer. In the raw uncorrected reads, each unique combination of TCR and UMI appeared more than ten times on average. Nonsynonymous mutation counts, determined by whole-exome sequencing of tumor tissue, were related to TCR repertoire features. In tumor regions, TCR transcript counts showed a strong correlation with a T cell transcriptional module score from matched bulk RNA-seq. Both alpha and beta chains were TCR-sequenced in around 220 tumor regions, 64 matched nontumor lung samples and over 55 PBMC samples obtained at surgery.

Points the paper makes about the study in general: The number of expanded intratumoral alpha and beta TCRs correlated with the tumor nonsynonymous mutation count. The count of ubiquitous expanded TCRs correlated with the count of ubiquitous nonsynonymous mutations, and the count of regional expanded TCRs correlated with the count of regional nonsynonymous mutations. Confirming at a functional level the hypothesis that regional TCRs recognize regional mutations was considered to require additional single-cell paired TCR alpha and beta sequencing. Estimated TCR-seq coverage of tumor T cells was only about 6.5% for alpha chains and around 13% for beta chains.

V loses 5 bases of germline sequence and J loses 5 bases, and the interval between the two ends is 13 bases. There are 14 amino acids in the CDR3, from cysteine to phenylalanine inclusive. The retained sequence is limited to the CDR3, 42 bases, with the frame set at the first base. Looking up the germline V gene yields CDR1 MNHEY and CDR2 SVGEGT. This clonotype was detected a few times. Its antigen is unknown. The sample holds no much larger clone one base away, and base qualities are not on file. This specimen's time point label, interpreted: sample taken at primary tumor resection. The donors were some 72 patients from the lung TRACERx cohort who had early-stage, untreated non-small cell lung cancer. TCR sequencing used whole RNA extracted from tumor and nontumor lung tissue, or from cryopreserved PBMC samples, without cell sorting. Patients were selected for TCR sequencing only if sufficient RNA was available from at least two tumor regions. Tumor and adjacent nontumor lung specimens were reviewed by a lung pathologist before selection.

The library was produced with 5' RACE. The instrument was a NextSeq 500. To allow correction of PCR and sequencing errors, the TCR library protocol tagged every TCR cDNA molecule with a unique molecular identifier. Concerning the study's data processing: Decombinator tools were used for TCR identification, UMI-based error correction and CDR3 extraction. Expanded TCRs were defined as those above a frequency of 2 per 1,000, corresponding to the top 1% of the tumor frequency distribution. Expanded tumor TCRs statistically deemed absent (corrected P<0.05) from at least one tumor region were classed as regional, and all other expanded tumor TCRs were classed as ubiquitous. Renyi diversity was calculated using the R vegan package after each repertoire was subsampled 100 times to 5,000 TCRs. CDR3 similarity networks were constructed using string-kernel similarity of amino acid triplets, with links drawn between CDR3s whose pairwise similarity was above 0.82. TCRdb trimmed the raw reads at Q25, called clones with MiXCR and kept productive beta chains. Rows are unified per CDR3 protein, each entry keeping the most common DNA and genes. These V and J calls are TCRdb output, not the study's own analysis. In all, the sample holds about 27,000 distinct CDR3 sequences, and approximately 7% of those were seen once. Together, the top ten hold around 26% of the sample.

The rearranged segments are TRBV6-2 or TRBV6-3 and TRBJ1-5; no D gene is confidently identified. The starting material was lung tumor tissue, obtained at surgery. The sequence was collected from a male donor with early-stage non-small cell lung cancer. The encoded CDR3 is CASSDTSLDQPQHF. The DNA sequence is as follows: TGTGCCAGCAGTGACACTTCCCTCGATCAGCCCCAGCATTTT.